This T cell receptor (beta chain) was recorded in a study of shared clonotypes between healthy human individuals. General study results and limits: Blood alone was sampled, and tissue repertoires likely differ.

Note on this clone: The antigen remains unidentified.

Donors had no recently reported acute infections or vaccinations and were HIV-negative. The germline V gene has CDR1 MNHNY and CDR2 SVGAGI (reference sequence). The CDR3 is made up of 15 amino acids. The trim removed 5 bases at V and 2 bases at J, leaving 8 bases unmatched. TCRdb's copy holds only in-frame clones and misses some; the assay was immunoSEQ multiplex PCR. The sample gives about 2 million clones, 95% of which show up once; approximately 0.13% is in the top ten. Sequencing input: naive CD4+ T cells sorted from blood. The subset here: CD45RA+ positively selected. This chain uses TRBV6-6 with TRBJ2-5; TRBD1 aligns across 7 bases. The sequence derives from a man aged 18 to 29 in good health. The CDR3 DNA reads as TGTGCCAGCAGTACTGGGAGACAGGGACAAGAGACCCAGTACTTC. Protein sequence: CASSTGRQGQETQYF.